The 19 T cell receptor beta chains in this list originate from one sample, sequenced in a study of blood T cell repertoires in COVID-19 (dated by TCRdb to 2020 to 2021). Library generation was performed with the immunoSEQ multiplex PCR assay. In its TCRdb copy, this immuneACCESS table keeps in-frame sequences only and misses some clones. Where compared with another copy, unresolved V genes explain less than half of these, and the others have no known cause. The sample includes roughly 320,000 clones, with approximately 85% observed a single time. The ten largest clones represent approximately 7.9% of the sample. Sequenced sample: peripheral blood. The receptors shown here come from a human donor in a cohort sampled during active COVID-19.

This chain joins TRBV19 and TRBJ1-1; D is uncertain. In germline, CDR1 is LNHDA, CDR2 SQIVND (reference sequence). This CDR3 region has 14 residues. V was cut by 5 bases and J by 0 bases, with 10 bases left in between. CDR3 bases: TGTGCCAGTAGTGTCCCCTCTATGAACACTGAAGCTTTCTTT. Its translation: CASSVPSMNTEAFF.

The rearrangement links TRBV6-5 to TRBJ2-7, with 7 bases that match TRBD1. Germline V gives CDR1 MNHEY, CDR2 SVGAGI. V lost 0 bases to trimming and J lost 1 base; unmatched junction nucleotides: 3. The CDR3 contains 15 residues. As DNA, the CDR3 is TGTGCCAGCAGTTACTCGGCGACAGGGTCCTACGAGCAGTACTTC. Translated: CASSYSATGSYEQYF.

V and J are TRBV2 and TRBJ1-2; TRBD1 agrees at 7 bases. J was trimmed by 5 bases and V by 3 bases; bases with no gene match: 6. Germline lookup yields CDR1 SNHLY and CDR2 FYNNEI. This CDR3 region has 14 residues. This CDR3 is CASSERRGAYGYTF. For the CDR3, the DNA is TGTGCCAGCAGTGAGCGCAGGGGGGCTTATGGCTACACCTTC.

A single count supports this clone. The J gene is TRBJ1-2, the V gene TRBV28; 8 nucleotides line up with TRBD1. Unmatched junction bases numbered 2, after V lost 1 base and J lost 4 bases. Germline V gene sequence: CDR1 MDHEN, CDR2 SYDVKM. This CDR3 has 14 residues. Written as DNA, the CDR3 is TGTGCCAGCAGTTTATCCGGACAGGGCTATGGCTACACCTTC. This encodes CASSLSGQGYGYTF.

This sequence joins TRBV5-1 and TRBJ1-4, with a weak D call TRBD1 (6 bases). Germline V gene sequence: CDR1 SGHRS, CDR2 YFSETQ. The ends were cut back, 4 bases at V and 0 bases at J, with 16 bases in the middle. The CDR3 length is 17 residues. DNA of the CDR3: TGCGCCAGCAGCCCGGGGGGCAGGGAGGCAACTAATGAAAAACTGTTTTTT. Protein sequence: CASSPGGREATNEKLFF.

This chain links TRBV4-1 with TRBJ2-1; TRBD1 agrees at 7 bases. The V and J ends lost 3 bases and 8 bases, in that order; junction bases with no gene match: 10. CDR1 and CDR2 (germline): MGHRA, YSYEKL. The CDR3 length is 15 residues. DNA for the CDR3: TGCGCCAGCAGCCAGCCCAGTAAGGGGGCCTATGAGCAGTTCTTC. Translated, it gives CASSQPSKGAYEQFF.

The chain recombines TRBV29-1 with TRBJ2-7, with 8 bases matching TRBD2. Germline CDR1 SQVTM, CDR2 ANQGSEA. Trimming at V came to 6 bases and at J to 3 bases, leaving 10 bases not matched to a gene. The CDR3 spans 14 residues. Here the CDR3 DNA reads TGCAGCGTGCCCCTAACGGGGGGGAGCTACGAGCAGTACTTC. This gives the protein CSVPLTGGSYEQYF.

This chain links TRBV6-5 with TRBJ2-5; 7 bases are shared with TRBD2. Germline V gene sequence: CDR1 MNHEY, CDR2 SVGAGI. This CDR3 has 15 amino acids. J lost 4 bases, V lost 2 bases, and 7 bases had no gene match. As DNA, the CDR3 is TGTGCCAGCAGTTACGGGGGGGTCCCTTCAGAGACCCAGTACTTC. The encoded protein is CASSYGGVPSETQYF.

The gene calls are TRBV6-2 or TRBV6-3 and TRBJ2-7, with D hard to call. Germline V gene lookup returns CDR1 MNHEY and CDR2 SVGEGT. This CDR3 has 13 amino acids. The germline V and J ends were trimmed by 2 bases and 0 bases, with 5 bases remaining between them. CDR3 region: CASSYDFSYEQYF. CDR3 DNA sequence: TGTGCCAGCAGTTACGACTTCTCCTACGAGCAGTACTTC.

V usage is TRBV27 and J usage is TRBJ2-7; 11 positions match TRBD1. After removal of 8 bases from V and 4 bases from J, the junction contained 1 base not matched to a gene. Germline V CDR1 and CDR2: MNHEY, SMNVEV (reference sequence). The CDR3 covers 12 residues. The CDR3 nucleotides are TGTGCCAGCGGACAGGGGGCTTACGAGCAGTACTTC. Its protein is CASGQGAYEQYF.

A single count supports this clone. The genes are TRBV7-2 and TRBJ2-7; possible D gene TRBD1, 5 bases. This CDR3 is built from 14 residues. Germline V gene data show CDR1 as SGHTA and CDR2 as FQGNSA. V was clipped by 1 base and J by 3 bases, with 10 bases between them. CDR3 loop: CASSLGQIDYEQYF. The DNA for the CDR3 is TGTGCCAGCAGCTTAGGACAGATAGACTACGAGCAGTACTTC.

This rearrangement joins TRBV18 to TRBJ2-7, with D tentatively TRBD1 (6 bases). Trimming shortened V by 1 base and J by 5 bases, and 15 bases separated the two germline ends. The CDR3 is 15 residues long. CDR1 is KGHSH, CDR2 LQKENI, per germline. This CDR3 reads CASSPRDTAGDEQYF. The CDR3 DNA reads TGTGCCAGCTCACCACGGGACACCGCTGGGGACGAGCAGTACTTC.

The chain links TRBV3-1 (or the pseudogene TRBV3-2) to TRBJ2-5; D unresolved. Trimming took 1 base from V and 12 from J, leaving 18 bases between them. CDR1 LGHDT and CDR2 YNNKEL come from the germline V gene (reference sequence). There are 14 residues in the CDR3. This CDR3 is CASSQGRAKGYKYF. CDR3 nucleotides: TGTGCCAGCAGCCAAGGTAGAGCGAAAGGTTACAAGTACTTC.

V gene TRBV29-1 combines with J gene TRBJ1-2; 7 nucleotides agree with TRBD1. Looked up from germline, CDR1 is SQVTM and CDR2 is ANQGSEA. Trimming at V came to 4 bases and at J to 2 bases, leaving 4 bases not matched to a gene. The CDR3 contains 13 residues. The CDR3 sequence is CSVGGTVNYGYTF. CDR3 bases: TGCAGCGTTGGGGGGACAGTGAACTATGGCTACACCTTC.

This chain joins TRBV7-8 and TRBJ1-4; D unclear. Germline V CDR1 and CDR2: SGHVS, FQNEAQ. The CDR3 length is 14 residues. The ends were cut back, 5 bases at V and 7 bases at J, with 14 bases in the middle. CDR3 region: CASSPPGSGEKLFF. Written as DNA, the CDR3 is TGTGCCAGCAGCCCCCCGGGGTCGGGTGAAAAACTGTTTTTT.

This clone was seen just once. This chain links TRBV19 with TRBJ1-2, with D unclear. Per germline, CDR1 LNHDA and CDR2 SQIVND (reference sequence). With 6 bases removed from V and 4 bases from J, the gap between germline ends came to 18 bases. This CDR3 region has 15 residues. This CDR3 is CASSLDGGISYGYTF. The CDR3 bases are TGTGCCAGTAGCCTGGACGGAGGAATCTCCTATGGCTACACCTTC.

The J gene is TRBJ1-2, the V gene TRBV7-6; tentatively, D is TRBD1 (5 bases). Trimming took off 4 bases at V and 5 bases at J, with 17 bases between the two ends. The CDR3 covers 15 residues. Germline loops: CDR1 SGHVS, CDR2 FNYEAQ. CDR3 nucleotide sequence: TGTGCCAGCAGCTACGTACAGGACGCAGCGTATGGCTACACCTTC. Amino acid sequence: CASSYVQDAAYGYTF.

This chain uses TRBV24-1 with TRBJ2-2; TRBD1 aligns across 9 bases. The junction had 4 bases not matched to a gene; V was cut back by 7 bases and J by 5 bases. Germline V gene data show CDR1 as KGHDR and CDR2 as SFDVKD. The CDR3 totals 14 residues. The CDR3: CATSRTGETGELFF. The CDR3 bases are TGTGCCACCAGCAGGACAGGGGAAACCGGGGAGCTGTTTTTT.

V gene TRBV5-1 combines with J gene TRBJ1-2; 9 bases align to TRBD1. Germline V gene lookup returns CDR1 SGHRS and CDR2 YFSETQ. V lost 9 bases to trimming and J lost 14 bases; unmatched junction nucleotides: 11. This CDR3 contains 11 residues. The CDR3 nucleotides read TGCGCCATTTCGGACAGGGGCCACCTTACCTTC. The encoded protein is CAISDRGHLTF.